These 28 T cell receptor beta chains share one sample of origin, sequenced in a study of OX40 agonist ivuxolimab in advanced cancers. The data were produced by immunoSEQ multiplex PCR, yet TCRdb's version contains in-frame clones alone and is incomplete. Counted here are more than 45,000 clones, approximately 88% occurring once; the ten biggest clones make up over 3%. The sample here was CD4+ or CD8+ T cells sorted from blood, taken in a trial of the OX40 agonist ivuxolimab. All receptors come from an adult with an advanced solid tumor such as melanoma, head and neck, liver or kidney cancer.

The gene calls are TRBV19 and TRBJ1-1; 8 nucleotides line up with TRBD1. This CDR3 contains 16 residues. Trimming removed 4 bases from V and 1 base from J; junction bases left unmatched: 8. CDR1 and CDR2 from the germline V gene are LNHDA and SQIVND (reference sequence). CDR3 DNA sequence: TGTGCCAGTAGTAAATTTGGTGGGACAGGGAACACTGAAGCTTTCTTT. This codes for CASSKFGGTGNTEAFF.

The chain joins TRBV25-1 to TRBJ2-1; D tentatively fits TRBD1 or TRBD2 (5 bases each). Trimming stripped 4 bases from V and 2 bases from J, with 9 bases between. CDR1 is MGHDK, CDR2 SYGVNS, per germline. The CDR3 has 14 residues. The DNA for the CDR3 is TGTGCCAGCAGTGCACCGGGACCCTACAATGAGCAGTTCTTC. Protein sequence: CASSAPGPYNEQFF.

The chain couples TRBV29-1 to TRBJ2-7; D gene uncertain. The germline V gene has CDR1 SQVTM and CDR2 ANQGSEA. Between the trimmed V and J ends, which lost 4 bases and 3 bases, there was a span of 10 bases. There are 12 residues in the CDR3. The CDR3 nucleotides read TGCAGCGTTGCCGTGGGAAACTACGAGCAGTACTTC. It is translated as CSVAVGNYEQYF.

The genes are TRBV7-9 and TRBJ1-1; maybe TRBD1 (6 bases). Germline V gene data show CDR1 as SEHNR and CDR2 as FQNEAQ (reference sequence). The CDR3 sequence is 13 residues long. V dropped 5 bases and J dropped 1 base, with 8 bases sitting between them. The CDR3 coding sequence is TGTGCCAGCAGCGGGGACAAGAACACTGAAGCTTTCTTT. This gives the protein CASSGDKNTEAFF.

This chain joins TRBV7-6 and TRBJ2-1, with 11 bases that match TRBD2. The trim removed 4 bases at V and 1 base at J, leaving 3 bases unmatched. The CDR3 is 16 residues long. Germline values: CDR1 SGHVS, CDR2 FNYEAQ. CDR3 in DNA: TGTGCCAGCAGCTCGGGACTAGCGGCTTCCTACAATGAGCAGTTCTTC. This sequence encodes CASSSGLAASYNEQFF.

This clone was observed once. The chain couples TRBV19 to TRBJ2-2; 14 bases line up with TRBD2. This CDR3 is built from 17 residues. The V segment lost 7 bases and the J segment 6 bases; nucleotides outside the gene matches: 10. Germline CDR1 and CDR2: LNHDA and SQIVND (reference sequence). The CDR3 DNA follows: TGTGCCAGTACCCAAAGGGGACTAGCGGGAGATGCCGGGGAGCTGTTTTTT. This codes for CASTQRGLAGDAGELFF.

The chain has TRBV6-6 and TRBJ2-7, with D hard to call. Trimming took 0 bases from V and 1 from J, leaving 10 bases between them. The V gene's germline CDR1 is MNHNY and CDR2 SVGAGI (reference sequence). CDR3 length: 15 amino acids. This chain's CDR3 is CASSYSVAQSYEQYF. CDR3 bases: TGTGCCAGCAGTTACTCGGTGGCTCAGTCCTACGAGCAGTACTTC.

This CDR3 is CASSLVPGGAFF. The CDR3 DNA reads as TGTGCCAGCAGCTTAGTTCCCGGCGGAGCTTTCTTT. The V gene is TRBV11-2, the J gene TRBJ1-1; D call uncertain. Deletions cut 1 base from V and 10 bases from J, with 10 bases between. CDR1 SGHAT and CDR2 FQNNGV come from the germline V gene. The CDR3 sequence is 12 residues long.

The chain is built from TRBV27 and TRBJ2-7, with a tentative D call TRBD2 (7 bases). The CDR3 has 14 amino acids. V was trimmed by 5 bases and J by 3 bases, leaving 14 bases between them. Germline V gene data show CDR1 as MNHEY and CDR2 as SMNVEV (reference sequence). The CDR3 region is CASSRWEGDYEQYF. As DNA, the CDR3 is TGTGCCAGCAGTCGATGGGAGGGGGACTACGAGCAGTACTTC.

The J gene is TRBJ1-5, the V gene TRBV2; tentatively, D is TRBD1 (6 bases). Between the trimmed V and J ends, which lost 2 bases and 7 bases, there was a span of 9 bases. Germline values: CDR1 SNHLY, CDR2 FYNNEI. This CDR3 is 13 amino acids long. In DNA form, the CDR3 reads TGTGCCAGCAGTGAACAGGGGAGCCAGCCCCAGCATTTT. Protein product: CASSEQGSQPQHF.

V usage is TRBV20-1 and J usage is TRBJ2-7; D call uncertain. The CDR3 covers 10 residues. CDR1 is DFQATT and CDR2 is SNEGSKA in the germline V gene (reference sequence). The germline V and J ends were trimmed by 3 bases and 5 bases, with 5 bases remaining between them. This chain's CDR3 is CSASNHEQYF. As DNA, the CDR3 is TGCAGTGCTAGCAACCACGAGCAGTACTTC.

The chain recombines TRBV9 with TRBJ1-4; 8 nucleotides line up with TRBD1. The germline gives CDR1 SGDLS, CDR2 YYNGEE. Trimming cost V 4 bases and J 7 bases; bases outside gene matches: 9. The CDR3 extends over 15 amino acids. CDR3 nucleotide sequence: TGTGCCAGCAGCATCCAGGGGGCCTGGGGTGAAAAACTGTTTTTT. Translation gives CASSIQGAWGEKLFF.

The rearrangement links TRBV5-6 to TRBJ2-2, with 12 bases fitting TRBD2. There are 18 residues in the CDR3. Germline assignment: CDR1 SGHDT and CDR2 YYEEEE. The trim removed 1 base at V and 5 bases at J, leaving 9 bases unmatched. The CDR3 sequence: CASSLLSSGLAGTGELFF. DNA for the CDR3: TGTGCCAGCAGCTTGTTGTCCAGCGGACTAGCGGGAACCGGGGAGCTGTTTTTT.

The chain employs TRBV27 and TRBJ1-5; maybe TRBD1 (6 bases). This CDR3 comprises 16 residues. Deletions cut 2 bases from V and 0 bases from J, with 11 bases between. CDR1 and CDR2 from the germline V gene are MNHEY and SMNVEV (reference sequence). The CDR3 region is CASSLKGGYSNQPQHF. In nucleotides, the CDR3 is TGTGCCAGCAGTTTAAAAGGGGGTTATAGCAATCAGCCCCAGCATTTT.

CDR3 coding DNA: TGTGCCAGCAGCGCCCTTGGGCGCCCCAATGAGCAGTTCTTC. It translates to CASSALGRPNEQFF. V and J are TRBV11-3 and TRBJ2-1; D call uncertain. V was trimmed by 5 bases and J by 6 bases, leaving 14 bases between them. The V gene's germline CDR1 is SGHNT and CDR2 YENEEA. The CDR3 spans 14 residues.

The chain joins TRBV10-3 to TRBJ2-2; TRBD2 aligns across 7 bases. Germline V gene data show CDR1 as ENHRY and CDR2 as SYGVKD. CDR3 length: 15 residues. With V trimmed by 3 bases and J by 1 base, 2 bases remained unmatched. CDR3 DNA: TGTGCCATCAGTGATACGGGGGGGAACACCGGGGAGCTGTTTTTT. Its translation is CAISDTGGNTGELFF.

CDR3 sequence: CASSKGQADTPPYGYTF. Written as DNA, the CDR3 is TGTGCCAGCTCAAAGGGACAGGCGGACACTCCCCCCTATGGCTACACCTTC. The chain joins TRBV18 to TRBJ1-2, with 8 bases lining up with TRBD1. CDR1 and CDR2 (germline): KGHSH, LQKENI. V shed 5 bases, J shed 4 bases, and the junction held 15 bases outside the gene matches. The CDR3 contains 17 residues.

V usage is TRBV7-9 and J usage is TRBJ1-1; no firm D call. V lost 4 bases, J lost 7 bases, and 13 bases lay in between. Germline V CDR1 and CDR2: SEHNR, FQNEAQ (reference sequence). The CDR3 is 13 amino acids. CDR3 residues: CASSYPPTVEAFF. Here the CDR3 DNA reads TGTGCCAGCAGCTACCCGCCGACGGTTGAAGCTTTCTTT.

J is TRBJ2-3 and V is TRBV30; perhaps D is TRBD1 or TRBD2 (5 bases each). The CDR3 covers 14 residues. Trimming stripped 0 bases from V and 2 bases from J, with 9 bases between. Germline CDR1 is GTSNPN and CDR2 is SVGIG (reference sequence). Written as DNA, the CDR3 is TGTGCCTGGAGTGTGGGGGACGCCACAGATACGCAGTATTTT. Translating gives CAWSVGDATDTQYF.

The V and J genes are TRBV4-2 and TRBJ2-1; 7 bases are a match to TRBD2. This CDR3 is 15 amino acids long. The trim removed 0 bases at V and 9 bases at J, leaving 8 bases unmatched. CDR1 is LGHNA and CDR2 is YNFKEQ in the germline V gene. Written as DNA, the CDR3 is TGTGCCAGCAGCCAAGATATCGCGGGAGCCGGTGAGCAGTTCTTC. This codes for CASSQDIAGAGEQFF.

The CDR3 DNA sequence: TGTGCCACCGGATGGACTAGCGGCGACAATGAGCAGTTCTTC. Its protein product is CATGWTSGDNEQFF. The J gene is TRBJ2-1, the V gene TRBV10-3, with 10 bases lining up with TRBD2. J lost 5 bases, V lost 10 bases, and 8 bases had no gene match. CDR1 ENHRY and CDR2 SYGVKD come from the germline V gene. There are 14 residues in the CDR3.

Details on this clone: The same CDR3 is also encoded by other DNA sequences in this sample. V is TRBV5-6 and J is TRBJ1-2; 9 nucleotides align to TRBD1. The CDR3 runs 16 residues. The germline V gene has CDR1 SGHDT and CDR2 YYEEEE. The J segment lost 4 bases and the V segment lost 3 bases, leaving 10 bases of the junction unmatched. The chain's CDR3 is CASSSSQTGGVYGYTF. In DNA form, the CDR3 reads TGTGCCAGCAGCTCTTCCCAGACAGGGGGGGTCTATGGCTACACCTTC.

This rearrangement joins TRBV5-5 to TRBJ1-5; 8 bases align to TRBD1. Germline CDR1 reads SGHKS; CDR2 reads YYEKEE (reference sequence). The CDR3 extends over 14 amino acids. After removal of 3 bases from V and 4 bases from J, the junction contained 3 bases not matched to a gene. The chain's CDR3 is CASSSTGGNQPQHF. The CDR3 nucleotides read TGTGCCAGCAGCTCCACAGGGGGAAATCAGCCCCAGCATTTT.

The chain combines TRBV7-3 with TRBJ2-1; 7 bases are shared with TRBD2. The CDR3 totals 15 residues. The germline gives CDR1 SGHTA, CDR2 FQGTGA. Trimming removed 3 bases from V and 4 bases from J; junction bases left unmatched: 6. The CDR3 sequence: CASSLGGSRYNEQFF. The CDR3 DNA reads as TGTGCCAGCAGCTTGGGGGGGAGTAGGTACAATGAGCAGTTCTTC.

The chain joins TRBV6-5 to TRBJ2-6, with TRBD1 matching over 7 bases. V dropped 6 bases and J dropped 4; count of bases not matched to a gene: 6. The length of the CDR3 is 15 residues. From germline, CDR1 is MNHEY and CDR2 SVGAGI. The CDR3 nucleotides read TGTGCCAGCAGGATGACAGGGCCAGGGGCCAACGTCCTGACTTTC. Translating it yields CASRMTGPGANVLTF.

The chain employs TRBV5-1 and TRBJ1-1; D is unresolved. The V gene lost 4 bases and the J gene lost 1 base, with 14 bases spanning the gap. The CDR3 is 15 residues long. Germline values: CDR1 SGHRS, CDR2 YFSETQ. The CDR3 reads CASSPGGGQNTEAFF. CDR3 sequence (DNA): TGCGCCAGCAGCCCCGGCGGCGGTCAGAACACTGAAGCTTTCTTT.

The V and J genes are TRBV30 and TRBJ1-5; 10 nucleotides align to TRBD1. Germline CDR1 reads GTSNPN; CDR2 reads SVGIG (reference sequence). CDR3 length equals 16 residues. The CDR3: CAVQTGGAGGNQPQHF. The CDR3 DNA sequence: TGTGCGGTCCAGACAGGGGGCGCGGGAGGCAATCAGCCCCAGCATTTT.

On this clone: An end of the junction differs from the germline gene, which may be a read error. The gene calls are TRBV7-7 and TRBJ2-2; 7 positions match TRBD2. The CDR3 is 17 residues long. Germline V gene data show CDR1 as SSHAT and CDR2 as FNYEAQ (reference sequence). The CDR3 DNA follows: TGTGCTAGCAGCTTCCTCGTGGGCGGGAGTTTCACCGGGGAGCTGTTTTTT. It yields the protein CASSFLVGGSFTGELFF.